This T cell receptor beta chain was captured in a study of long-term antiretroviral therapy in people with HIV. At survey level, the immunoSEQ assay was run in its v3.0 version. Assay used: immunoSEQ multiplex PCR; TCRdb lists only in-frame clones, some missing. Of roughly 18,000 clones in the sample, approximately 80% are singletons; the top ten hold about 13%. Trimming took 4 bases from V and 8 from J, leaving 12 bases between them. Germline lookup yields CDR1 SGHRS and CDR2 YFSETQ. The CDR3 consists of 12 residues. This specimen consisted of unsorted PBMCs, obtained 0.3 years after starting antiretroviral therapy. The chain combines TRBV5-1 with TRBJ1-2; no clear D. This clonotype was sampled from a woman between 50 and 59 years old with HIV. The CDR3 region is CASSNNAYGYTF. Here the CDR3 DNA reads TGCGCCAGCAGCAATAACGCGTACGGCTACACCTTC.